Each of the 18 T cell receptor beta chains below was sequenced from the same sample in a study of blood T cell repertoires in COVID-19. TCRdb's copy holds only in-frame clones and misses some; the assay was immunoSEQ multiplex PCR. The sample lists around 300,000 clones; around 85% were seen once. Sequenced material: peripheral blood. Receptors were obtained from a woman in her thirties who had recovered from COVID-19.

This sequence joins TRBV11-2 and TRBJ2-7, with a tentative D call TRBD1 (6 bases). The CDR3 length is 15 residues. Trimming left V 1 base short and J 1 base short, with 11 bases between. Looked up from germline, CDR1 is SGHAT and CDR2 is FQNNGV. The CDR3 region is CASSLVDTGSYEQYF. CDR3 DNA: TGTGCCAGCAGCTTAGTGGATACAGGGTCCTACGAGCAGTACTTC.

This chain joins TRBV7-9 and TRBJ1-1; 10 nucleotides line up with TRBD1. V gave up 4 bases and J gave up 4 bases; unmatched junction bases: 6. The germline V gene has CDR1 SEHNR and CDR2 FQNEAQ (reference sequence). CDR3 length equals 15 residues. DNA of the CDR3: TGTGCCAGCAGCTCCTGGGACAGGGGAGCCACTGAAGCTTTCTTT. Protein: CASSSWDRGATEAFF.

The J gene is TRBJ1-5, the V gene TRBV5-6; 7 bases fit TRBD1. From germline, CDR1 is SGHDT and CDR2 YYEEEE. The trim removed 2 bases at V and 2 bases at J, leaving 4 bases unmatched. The CDR3 sequence is 15 residues long. For the CDR3, the DNA is TGTGCCAGCAGCTTACAGGGGATGGGCAATCAGCCCCAGCATTTT. Its protein product is CASSLQGMGNQPQHF.

This clone was seen a single time. The genes are TRBV7-2 and TRBJ2-3, with 8 bases identical to TRBD2. Trimming removed 2 bases from V and 14 bases from J; junction bases left unmatched: 12. CDR3 length: 14 amino acids. CDR1 and CDR2 (germline): SGHTA, FQGNSA. The CDR3 loop reads CASSLIATSASRYF. In DNA, the CDR3 is TGTGCCAGCAGCTTAATAGCGACTAGCGCGTCAAGGTATTTT.

The chain links TRBV5-5 to TRBJ2-5; 9 bases align to TRBD2. Trimming took 3 bases from V and 5 from J; bases not matched to a gene: 17. The CDR3 extends over 18 amino acids. Germline CDR1 reads SGHKS; CDR2 reads YYEKEE (reference sequence). CDR3 nucleotide sequence: TGTGCCAGCAGCTGGCGTCTGTTGCGGGGGGGCCGTGAGGAGACCCAGTACTTC. Its translation is CASSWRLLRGGREETQYF.

The chain is built from TRBV7-9 and TRBJ2-7; no clear D. This CDR3 spans 12 amino acids. Per germline, CDR1 SEHNR and CDR2 FQNEAQ (reference sequence). The ends were cut back, 5 bases at V and 4 bases at J, with 9 bases in the middle. CDR3 region: CASSQNLYEQYF. The CDR3 DNA sequence: TGTGCCAGCAGCCAAAACTTGTACGAGCAGTACTTC.

This sequence joins TRBV6-1 and TRBJ2-7; TRBD1 matches at 8 bases. The V gene end was trimmed by 4 bases and the J gene end by 4 bases; junction bases not matched to a gene: 12. Per germline, CDR1 MNHNS and CDR2 SASEGT. This CDR3 is built from 16 residues. CDR3 sequence (DNA): TGTGCCAGCAGTGGGACAGGGATCGGGGGTCAGTACGAGCAGTACTTC. As protein: CASSGTGIGGQYEQYF.

The chain employs TRBV7-9 and TRBJ2-7; D is possibly TRBD2 (5 bases). The germline V and J ends were trimmed by 5 bases and 7 bases, with 12 bases remaining between them. Per the germline V gene, CDR1 is SEHNR and CDR2 is FQNEAQ (reference sequence). This CDR3 spans 12 amino acids. The CDR3 DNA follows: TGTGCCAGCAGCAAGTTGGAGGCGGAGCAGTACTTC. It is translated as CASSKLEAEQYF.

This clone was found once. The genes are TRBV19 and TRBJ2-5; 7 bases line up with TRBD1. V trimming: 8 bases; J trimming: 4 bases; junction bases outside the gene matches: 7. The germline gives CDR1 LNHDA, CDR2 SQIVND (reference sequence). The CDR3 length is 13 residues. DNA of the CDR3: TGTGCCAGTTCAAATACAGGGGTAGAGACCCAGTACTTC. Its translation is CASSNTGVETQYF.

The chain has TRBV4-2 and TRBJ1-1; D is unclear. This CDR3 is 13 amino acids long. V gave up 4 bases and J gave up 6 bases, with 12 bases separating them. CDR1 is LGHNA, CDR2 YNFKEQ, per germline. The CDR3 protein is CASSRNLIAEAFF. In DNA form, the CDR3 reads TGTGCCAGCAGCCGAAACCTAATTGCTGAAGCTTTCTTT.

This chain uses TRBV19 with TRBJ1-6; weak D call: TRBD1 (5 bases). The CDR3 consists of 15 residues. The germline CDR1 and CDR2 sequences are LNHDA and SQIVND (reference sequence). V was pared by 1 base and J by 11 bases, with 15 bases between. CDR3 coding DNA: TGTGCCAGTAGTATAGGGGGCAGGTCAAGGACACCCCTCCACTTT. Its translation is CASSIGGRSRTPLHF.

This clone was seen just once. The chain uses TRBV3-1 (or the pseudogene TRBV3-2) and TRBJ1-4; perhaps TRBD1 as D (6 bases). Germline CDR1 is LGHDT and CDR2 is YNNKEL (reference sequence). The V gene lost 4 bases and the J gene lost 4 bases, with 10 bases spanning the gap. This CDR3 has 14 residues. CDR3 nucleotides: TGTGCCAGCAGCCCCGGGACACTTAATGAAAAACTGTTTTTT. Translated, it gives CASSPGTLNEKLFF.

The J gene is TRBJ2-5, the V gene TRBV7-2, with D perhaps TRBD1 (6 bases). The CDR3 is 16 residues long. CDR1 SGHTA and CDR2 FQGNSA come from the germline V gene. V lost 5 bases, J lost 5 bases, and 21 bases lay in between. The CDR3, as DNA: TGTGCCAGCAGCCCCCTTATGGGGGCCGGCGGGGAGACCCAGTACTTC. This encodes CASSPLMGAGGETQYF.

This clone was found once. The chain uses TRBV12-3 or TRBV12-4 and TRBJ2-3; the D is unclear. The CDR3 has 10 amino acids. The ends were cut back, 6 bases at V and 5 bases at J, with 3 bases in the middle. The chain's CDR3 is CASRRDTQYF. CDR3 nucleotides: TGTGCCAGCAGGAGAGATACGCAGTATTTT.

A few counts support this clone. This sequence joins TRBV5-6 and TRBJ2-7, with D possibly matching TRBD1 (6 bases). CDR1 and CDR2 (germline): SGHDT, YYEEEE. The germline V and J ends were trimmed by 1 base and 3 bases, with 11 bases remaining between them. The CDR3 consists of 14 residues. For the CDR3, the DNA is TGTGCCAGCAGCTTGTGGGTCAGGGGCTACGAGCAGTACTTC. Translated: CASSLWVRGYEQYF.

The CDR3 region has the DNA TGTGCCAGCAGCTTTGACAGGGCAAGTTCAGATACGCAGTATTTT. It translates to CASSFDRASSDTQYF. This rearrangement joins TRBV5-5 to TRBJ2-3; 7 nucleotides align to TRBD1. With 2 bases clipped from V and 4 bases from J, the junction kept 7 bases outside the gene matches. From germline, CDR1 is SGHKS and CDR2 YYEKEE (reference sequence). The CDR3 totals 15 residues. The variable domain in full, with the rest retrieved from reference TRBV5-5 and TRBJ2-3, is DAGVTQSPTHLIKTRGQQVTLRCSPISGHKSVSWYQQVLGQGPQFIFQYYEKEERGRGNFPDRFSARQFPNYSSELNVNALLLGDSALYLCASSFDRASSDTQYFGPGTRLTVL.

This chain connects TRBV3-1 (or the pseudogene TRBV3-2) to TRBJ1-2; TRBD1 matches at 9 bases. In germline, CDR1 is LGHDT, CDR2 YNNKEL (reference sequence). The J segment lost 0 bases and the V segment lost 5 bases, leaving 7 bases of the junction unmatched. CDR3 length equals 16 residues. This chain's CDR3 is CASSAGTGKANYGYTF. CDR3 DNA sequence: TGTGCCAGCAGCGCCGGGACAGGGAAAGCTAACTATGGCTACACCTTC.

This clone was seen only a few times. The rearrangement links TRBV2 to TRBJ1-5, with D tentatively TRBD1 (5 bases). The CDR3 spans 13 residues. V was trimmed by 5 bases and J by 7 bases, leaving 12 bases between them. Per the germline V gene, CDR1 is SNHLY and CDR2 is FYNNEI. DNA of the CDR3: TGTGCCAGCAGTATGGGGAGGGGACAGCCCCAGCATTTT. Translated, it gives CASSMGRGQPQHF.